This record covers a single T cell receptor beta chain. As yet, its antigen is unknown. The source of the sample is a study of T cells expressing NK-cell markers. Findings of the study overall: Among CD8+ T cells from several donors, dominant NKG2C+ clonotypes accounted for about 1.0-7.0%. Whether expanded NKG2C+ T cell clones were HCMV specific stayed uncertain. Dominance of the CD3+CD56-NKG2C+ fraction by these clonotypes also held in a few donors.

cDNA encoding TCR beta was synthesized via 5'RACE template switching incorporating UMIs. With the 5' RACE reads reprocessed, TCRdb shows one record per CDR3 protein and no DNA. The sample features over 100,000 distinct CDR3 sequences, with approximately 17% in its top ten. Germline assignment: CDR1 MNHEY and CDR2 SMNVEV (reference sequence). The CDR3 totals 14 residues. Sequences were obtained from blood T cells: a sorted CD56 or NKG2C T cell subset, CD4+ or CD8+ T cells, or bulk PBMC T cells (not recorded which). This clonotype was obtained from a woman aged 18-69 years in good health. The V and J genes are TRBV27 and TRBJ2-5; TCRdb reports TRBD2, a call that lacks DNA to check it against. The CDR3: CASSPRRAVETQYF.